This entry lists 29 T cell receptor beta chains sequenced from one sample in a study of T cells after yellow fever vaccination. TCRdb fed the 5' RACE reads into MiXCR, producing one record per CDR3 protein. The sample holds just under 600,000 distinct CDR3 sequences, around an eighth seen once. The specimen was PBMCs, collected on the day of the yellow fever booster vaccination. The receptors were sampled from a man aged 25 to 40 who received the YFV17D yellow fever vaccine.

This clonotype was picked up a small number of times. The CDR3: CASSFGLAEQYF. The CDR3 nucleotides are TGTGCCAGCAGTTTTGGACTCGCCGAGCAGTACTTC. The V gene is TRBV6-2 or TRBV6-3, the J gene TRBJ2-7, with D tentatively TRBD2 (5 bases). Germline CDR1 and CDR2: MNHEY and SVGEGT. The CDR3 is 12 amino acids. The V end lost 4 bases, the J end lost 6 bases, and 10 bases lay between the germline ends.

V usage is TRBV28 and J usage is TRBJ2-1; D might be TRBD2 (6 bases). V was shortened by 5 bases and J by 3 bases, with 14 bases between the two germline ends. The CDR3 is 15 residues long. CDR1 and CDR2 (germline): MDHEN, SYDVKM. The CDR3 sequence is CASSPPTRNYNEQFF. CDR3 DNA sequence: TGTGCCAGCAGTCCCCCGACTAGGAACTACAATGAGCAGTTCTTC. The variable domain in full, with the rest retrieved from reference TRBV28 and TRBJ2-1, is DVKVTQSSRYLVKRTGEKVFLECVQDMDHENMFWYRQDPGLGLRLIYFSYDVKMKEKGDIPEGYSVSREKKERFSLILESASTNQTSMYLCASSPPTRNYNEQFFGPGTRLTVL.

The chain joins TRBV12-3 or TRBV12-4 to TRBJ2-3; 12 bases are a match to TRBD2. V shed 6 bases, J shed 7 bases, and the junction held 11 bases outside the gene matches. The CDR3 runs 16 residues. The CDR3 DNA sequence: TGTGCCAGCAGCTTCGTTGGAGGGACTAGCGGGTATACGCAGTATTTT. It codes for CASSFVGGTSGYTQYF.

The genes are TRBV5-1 and TRBJ2-1; 7 bases agree with TRBD2. The length of the CDR3 is 14 residues. Trimming removed 4 bases from V and 4 bases from J; junction bases left unmatched: 5. CDR1 SGHRS and CDR2 YFSETQ come from the germline V gene. The CDR3 DNA reads as TGCGCCAGCAGCGAGGCTAGCGGTTACAATGAGCAGTTCTTC. The encoded protein is CASSEASGYNEQFF.

The rearrangement links TRBV7-9 to TRBJ2-5; D may be TRBD1 (8 bases). Germline V gene lookup returns CDR1 SEHNR and CDR2 FQNEAQ (reference sequence). The CDR3 consists of 13 residues. Trimming removed 5 bases from V and 5 bases from J, with 12 bases in between. The CDR3 DNA is TGTGCCAGCAGCACAGGGGGGGGCGAGACCCAGTACTTC. Translated, it gives CASSTGGGETQYF.

This clonotype was counted between two and nine times. This rearrangement joins TRBV28 to TRBJ2-3, with D tentatively TRBD1 or TRBD2 (5 bases each). V lost 6 bases, J lost 6 bases, and 16 bases lay in between. The germline CDR1 and CDR2 sequences are MDHEN and SYDVKM. The CDR3 sequence is 14 residues long. The CDR3 region is CASRGTVPRDTQYF. As DNA, the CDR3 is TGTGCCAGCAGGGGGACGGTCCCTCGGGATACGCAGTATTTT.

This clonotype occurred a few times. The gene calls are TRBV9 and TRBJ2-1; 8 nucleotides match TRBD2. Per the germline V gene, CDR1 is SGDLS and CDR2 is YYNGEE. V lost 3 bases to trimming and J lost 5 bases; unmatched junction nucleotides: 7. The CDR3 consists of 15 residues. This CDR3 reads CASSGSGREDNEQFF. The CDR3 bases are TGTGCCAGCAGCGGAAGTGGGCGGGAGGACAATGAGCAGTTCTTC.

In this sample, this clonotype turned up a few times. This sequence joins TRBV3-1 and TRBJ2-3, with D possibly called TRBD1 or TRBD2 (5 bases each). Germline CDR1 LGHDT, CDR2 YNNKEL (reference sequence). The CDR3 runs 13 residues. The germline V and J ends were trimmed by 3 bases and 12 bases, with 16 bases remaining between them. DNA of the CDR3: TGTGCCAGCAGCCATACAAACCAGGGACCCCAGTATTTT. It translates to CASSHTNQGPQYF.

This clonotype has just a few counts. The chain joins TRBV11-3 to TRBJ2-2; D might be TRBD2 (5 bases). CDR1 and CDR2 from the germline V gene are SGHNT and YENEEA. This CDR3 is built from 12 residues. Trimming shortened V by 4 bases and J by 10 bases, and 10 bases separated the two germline ends. The CDR3 bases are TGTGCCAGCAGCTCCGAGCGGCAGGAGCTGTTTTTT. Protein product: CASSSERQELFF.

This clonotype was seen a few times. This chain uses TRBV18 with TRBJ1-5; the D is unclear. Germline lookup yields CDR1 KGHSH and CDR2 LQKENI. The CDR3 covers 16 residues. V was cut by 3 bases and J by 2 bases, with 14 bases left in between. The DNA of the CDR3 is TGTGCCAGCTCACCGAGTGGACGTGGCGGCAATCAGCCCCAGCATTTT. Encoded protein: CASSPSGRGGNQPQHF.

This sequence joins TRBV6-2 or TRBV6-3 and TRBJ2-1, with 12 bases lining up with TRBD2. The ends lost 6 bases at V and 9 bases at J; junction bases unmatched: 9. Germline V gene sequence: CDR1 MNHEY, CDR2 SVGEGT. The CDR3 is 15 amino acids. The CDR3 reads CASSLAGGPSSEQFF. The CDR3 nucleotides read TGTGCCAGCAGCCTAGCGGGAGGGCCCTCGTCTGAGCAGTTCTTC.

The sample holds a few counts of this clonotype. The chain couples TRBV3-1 to TRBJ2-1, with 8 positions matching TRBD2. In germline, CDR1 is LGHDT, CDR2 YNNKEL (reference sequence). There are 12 residues in the CDR3. V shed 5 bases, J shed 8 bases, and the junction held 2 bases outside the gene matches. The CDR3 reads CASSKAGDEQFF. The DNA of the CDR3 is TGTGCCAGCAGCAAAGCGGGGGATGAGCAGTTCTTC.

The CDR3 coding sequence is TGTGCCAGCAGTTTGGCTTCCACTGAAGCTTTCTTT. Protein product: CASSLASTEAFF. The gene calls are TRBV28 and TRBJ1-1; D call uncertain. CDR1 MDHEN and CDR2 SYDVKM come from the germline V gene. This CDR3 has 12 amino acids. Trimming cost V 3 bases and J 4 bases, with 6 bases left between them.

The genes are TRBV20-1 and TRBJ1-1; a possible D gene is TRBD1 (5 bases). Deletions cut 2 bases from V and 5 bases from J, with 15 bases between. CDR3 size: 14 residues. Germline V lookup: CDR1 DFQATT, CDR2 SNEGSKA (reference sequence). This CDR3 is CSARSGGGGTEAFF. Written as DNA, the CDR3 is TGCAGTGCTAGATCCGGGGGTGGAGGAACTGAAGCTTTCTTT.

The chain carries TRBV18 and TRBJ2-5; 12 positions agree with TRBD2. There are 17 residues in the CDR3. CDR1 is KGHSH, CDR2 LQKENI, per germline. J lost 5 bases, V lost 5 bases, and 12 bases had no gene match. The CDR3 here is CASSTRTSGILQETQYF. Written as DNA, the CDR3 is TGTGCCAGCTCAACGAGGACTAGCGGGATCCTACAGGAGACCCAGTACTTC.

A few counts support this clonotype. The chain is built from TRBV29-1 and TRBJ1-2; D call uncertain. CDR1 and CDR2 (germline): SQVTM, ANQGSEA. Deletions cut 7 bases from V and 0 bases from J, with 12 bases between. CDR3 length: 13 amino acids. CDR3 residues: CSATPGANYGYTF. In DNA form, the CDR3 reads TGCAGCGCCACCCCAGGCGCTAACTATGGCTACACCTTC.

There are a few counts of this clonotype. CDR3 sequence (DNA): TGCAGTGCCACACCCGGGACAGGGGGGAAAGAGACCCAGTACTTC. This encodes CSATPGTGGKETQYF. V is TRBV20-1 and J is TRBJ2-5; the match to TRBD1 covers 11 bases. The J segment lost 3 bases and the V segment lost 6 bases, leaving 9 bases of the junction unmatched. This CDR3 has 15 amino acids. Per germline, CDR1 DFQATT and CDR2 SNEGSKA (reference sequence).

This clonotype was detected a few times. This rearrangement joins TRBV4-3 to TRBJ2-1; 12 bases map to TRBD2. The CDR3 is 18 amino acids. Germline V CDR1 and CDR2: LGHNA, YSLEER. Trimming removed 5 bases from V and 7 bases from J; junction bases left unmatched: 15. The CDR3 protein is CASSSELGLAGVWNEQFF. The CDR3 bases are TGCGCCAGCAGCAGCGAATTGGGACTAGCGGGCGTTTGGAATGAGCAGTTCTTC.

V and J are TRBV20-1 and TRBJ2-7; 9 nucleotides match TRBD1. V lost 8 bases, J lost 4 bases, and 9 bases stayed unmatched. CDR1 is DFQATT, CDR2 SNEGSKA, per germline (reference sequence). The length of the CDR3 is 13 residues. For the CDR3, the DNA is TGCAGTCGGAGGTCTGACAGGGGGTACGAGCAGTACTTC. It yields the protein CSRRSDRGYEQYF.

This clonotype was counted a few times. The CDR3: CSALETSGTLFTDTQYF. The CDR3 DNA sequence: TGCAGTGCTCTGGAGACTAGCGGGACCCTTTTCACAGATACGCAGTATTTT. The chain combines TRBV20-1 with TRBJ2-3; 11 bases are shared with TRBD2. V shed 5 bases, J shed 2 bases, and the junction held 12 bases outside the gene matches. The CDR3 covers 17 residues. Germline V gene sequence: CDR1 DFQATT, CDR2 SNEGSKA (reference sequence).

This clonotype was seen a handful of times. The CDR3 DNA reads as TGCGCCAGCAGCTTGGAGCAAGCGGTTAGCACAGATACGCAGTATTTT. Translated, it gives CASSLEQAVSTDTQYF. The rearrangement uses TRBV5-1 and TRBJ2-3; a weak D match, TRBD2 (5 bases). Germline assignment: CDR1 SGHRS and CDR2 YFSETQ. V was cut by 0 bases and J by 0 bases, with 11 bases left in between. This CDR3 has 16 amino acids.

This chain joins TRBV9 and TRBJ1-4; TRBD1 aligns across 10 bases. V was pared by 2 bases and J by 4 bases, with 11 bases of the junction left unmatched. Germline values: CDR1 SGDLS, CDR2 YYNGEE. The CDR3 has 18 amino acids. The CDR3 DNA is TGTGCCAGCAGCGTGGGGTCCGGGACAGGGGTCTTTAATGAAAAACTGTTTTTT. It codes for CASSVGSGTGVFNEKLFF.

This chain joins TRBV7-2 and TRBJ2-6; TRBD1 matches 8 bases. Looked up from germline, CDR1 is SGHTA and CDR2 is FQGNSA. This CDR3 region has 17 residues. The V segment lost 5 bases and the J segment 3 bases; nucleotides outside the gene matches: 9. CDR3 nucleotide sequence: TGTGCCAGCAGCGTGACAGGGGAGTCTAATGGGGCCAACGTCCTGACTTTC. This translates into CASSVTGESNGANVLTF.

This clonotype was counted between two and nine times. The rearrangement links TRBV27 to TRBJ2-4; no firm D call. The V gene lost 6 bases and the J gene lost 2 bases, with 11 bases spanning the gap. The germline V gene encodes CDR1 MNHEY and CDR2 SMNVEV (reference sequence). The CDR3 runs 14 residues. The CDR3 bases are TGTGCCAGCAGGACAATTTCAACCAAAAACATTCAGTACTTC. Translation: CASRTISTKNIQYF.

This clonotype has ten or more counts. This sequence joins TRBV4-3 and TRBJ2-3, with 14 nucleotides matching TRBD2. The CDR3 is 17 amino acids. Germline CDR1 is LGHNA and CDR2 is YSLEER. V gave up 4 bases and J gave up 3 bases; unmatched junction bases: 6. The CDR3 region is CASSPGTSGRETDTQYF. The CDR3 DNA is TGCGCCAGCAGCCCCGGGACTAGCGGGAGAGAGACAGATACGCAGTATTTT.

A few counts support this clonotype. J is TRBJ2-4 and V is TRBV29-1, with 8 positions matching TRBD1. J was trimmed by 6 bases and V by 7 bases; bases with no gene match: 11. This CDR3 spans 14 amino acids. Per the germline V gene, CDR1 is SQVTM and CDR2 is ANQGSEA. DNA of the CDR3: TGCAGCGCCTGGGTGGACAGGGCCGGAAACATTCAGTACTTC. Translating it yields CSAWVDRAGNIQYF.

This clonotype came up a few times. The J gene is TRBJ2-1, the V gene TRBV29-1, with D tentatively TRBD1 (5 bases). There are 12 residues in the CDR3. Per germline, CDR1 SQVTM and CDR2 ANQGSEA. Trimming removed 8 bases at V and 7 bases at J, with 15 bases between. CDR3 DNA: TGCAGCTTTGGGGTGGGGCGGAATGAGCAGTTCTTC. As protein: CSFGVGRNEQFF.

This clonotype was recorded at least ten times. The V and J genes are TRBV24-1 and TRBJ2-3, with TRBD1 as a possible D gene (6 bases). This CDR3 is 13 amino acids long. The V gene's germline CDR1 is KGHDR and CDR2 SFDVKD. V lost 8 bases and J 1 base, leaving 9 bases between the germline ends. CDR3 region: CATNRAGTDTQYF. The CDR3 coding sequence is TGTGCCACCAACAGGGCGGGCACAGATACGCAGTATTTT.

There are many counts of this clonotype. The rearrangement uses TRBV20-1 and TRBJ2-1; tentative D call: TRBD2 (6 bases). From germline, CDR1 is DFQATT and CDR2 SNEGSKA (reference sequence). The V end was cut by 0 bases, the J end by 8 bases, with 8 bases between. The CDR3 extends over 12 amino acids. The CDR3 coding sequence is TGCAGTGCTAGAGACGGGGGATATGAGCAGTTCTTC. Translated: CSARDGGYEQFF.